The text below deals with one T cell receptor beta chain. CDR3 length: 12 residues. Trimming cost V 6 bases and J 5 bases, with 10 bases left between them. Germline V lookup: CDR1 MDHEN, CDR2 SYDVKM. In the study's own analysis: Amplification of reference gene primers provided the estimated nucleated cell counts. Produced via immunoSEQ multiplex PCR; TCRdb's table is partial and in-frame only. The DNA was the basis for D and trimming; V, J and clone size are from that table. The sample has 200,000 to 250,000 clones; more than 70% are singletons. This entry belongs to a study of blood T cell repertoires in COVID-19. At the level of the study: Spain, Italy and the United States supplied samples that represented acute and convalescent COVID-19.

The sequenced sample was peripheral blood. The TCR was taken from a man aged 45-60 years with active or convalescent COVID-19. This sequence joins TRBV28 and TRBJ2-5, with D maybe TRBD2 (6 bases). The CDR3 coding sequence is TGTGCCAGCAGCTGGGGGAGGGAGACCCAGTACTTC. This translates into CASSWGRETQYF.